One and the same sample provided the 8 T cell receptor beta chains below, sequenced in a study of blood T cell repertoires in COVID-19. Libraries were prepared by immunoSEQ multiplex PCR; TCRdb keeps only in-frame clonotypes and omits some of them. The sample contains under 250,000 clones, 80% to 95% of which appear only once. The sequencing sample was made of peripheral blood. The receptors originated from a man aged 55 to 70 with COVID-19, enrolled during active disease.

The chain has TRBV7-2 and TRBJ2-4; D gene unclear. This CDR3 is built from 16 residues. Germline values: CDR1 SGHTA, CDR2 FQGNSA. Trimming removed 5 bases from V and 0 bases from J, with 14 bases in between. The CDR3 DNA reads TGTGCCAGCAGCCCTATGGGCAGCTTAGCCAAAAACATTCAGTACTTC. Translated: CASSPMGSLAKNIQYF.

The genes are TRBV4-3 and TRBJ2-1; weak D call: TRBD2 (6 bases). The ends were cut back, 0 bases at V and 4 bases at J, with 16 bases in the middle. CDR3 length: 17 amino acids. Germline V CDR1 and CDR2: LGHNA, YSLEER. For the CDR3, the DNA is TGCGCCAGCAGCCAAGATCCTAGCGCCTCCTCTTACAATGAGCAGTTCTTC. Its translation: CASSQDPSASSYNEQFF.

The rearrangement links TRBV6-1 to TRBJ2-7, with 8 bases matching TRBD1. V lost 3 bases to trimming and J lost 2 bases; unmatched junction nucleotides: 18. The CDR3 is made up of 19 amino acids. Germline V gene sequence: CDR1 MNHNS, CDR2 SASEGT. DNA for the CDR3: TGTGCCAGCAGTGAGGGGCGATTGCCCCGGGACAGGCGTACCTACGAGCAGTACTTC. Protein product: CASSEGRLPRDRRTYEQYF.

The chain couples TRBV19 to TRBJ1-2; 9 positions match TRBD1. Germline lookup yields CDR1 LNHDA and CDR2 SQIVND (reference sequence). This CDR3 has 13 amino acids. The junction had 6 bases not matched to a gene; V was cut back by 8 bases and J by 5 bases. CDR3 protein: CASRTGEGYGYTF. The CDR3 DNA reads as TGTGCCAGTCGGACAGGGGAGGGGTATGGCTACACCTTC.

The rearrangement joins TRBV9 to TRBJ1-3; 8 bases are shared with TRBD1. V shed 2 bases, J shed 3 bases, and the junction held 4 bases outside the gene matches. This CDR3 spans 15 amino acids. Per germline, CDR1 SGDLS and CDR2 YYNGEE. The CDR3, as DNA: TGTGCCAGCAGCGTCCAGGGGGCTTATGGAAACACCATATATTTT. Translation: CASSVQGAYGNTIYF.

This clone was seen a single time. The chain has TRBV25-1 and TRBJ1-5; the match to TRBD1 covers 7 bases. With V trimmed by 4 bases and J by 5 bases, 2 bases remained unmatched. From germline, CDR1 is MGHDK and CDR2 SYGVNS. This CDR3 spans 13 amino acids. This chain's CDR3 is CASSGTGDQPQHF. For the CDR3, the DNA is TGTGCCAGCAGTGGTACAGGGGATCAGCCCCAGCATTTT.

This chain connects TRBV19 to TRBJ2-3; TRBD1 agrees at 8 bases. The ends lost 3 bases at V and 3 bases at J; junction bases unmatched: 8. The germline CDR1 and CDR2 sequences are LNHDA and SQIVND (reference sequence). This CDR3 has 16 residues. The CDR3 loop reads CASSISEHRGTDTQYF. For the CDR3, the DNA is TGTGCCAGTAGTATCAGCGAACACAGGGGGACAGATACGCAGTATTTT. The full variable domain, completed using reference TRBV19 and TRBJ2-3, is DGGITQSPKYLFRKEGQNVTLSCEQNLNHDAMYWYRQDPGQGLRLIYYSQIVNDFQKGDIAEGYSVSREKKESFPLTVTSAQKNPTAFYLCASSISEHRGTDTQYFGPGTRLTVL.

Turning to this clone: The same CDR3 also results from other DNA sequences found in this sample. The chain is built from TRBV12-3 or TRBV12-4 and TRBJ1-2; the D gene is possibly TRBD1 (5 bases). The CDR3 is 13 residues long. V was clipped by 3 bases and J by 2 bases, with 7 bases between them. DNA of the CDR3: TGTGCCAGCAGTTTGGGGCAGAACTATGGCTACACCTTC. This encodes CASSLGQNYGYTF.